The next 26 T cell receptor beta chains were all read from a single sample in a study of cytomegalovirus exposure and HLA in healthy donors. This PCR relied on a set of 60 Vbeta primers and 13 Jbeta primers. The protocol was immunoSEQ multiplex PCR, while the TCRdb copy is restricted to in-frame clones and leaves out a portion. The table lists 150,000 to 200,000 clones, 75% to 80% of them singletons. The sequencing input was PBMCs. These receptors all come from a man aged 50 to 59 in good health and CMV-seropositive.

This sequence joins TRBV30 and TRBJ2-1, with D possibly TRBD2 on 6 matching bases. Trimming removed 0 bases from V and 3 bases from J, with 12 bases in between. Looked up from germline, CDR1 is GTSNPN and CDR2 is SVGIG (reference sequence). The CDR3 is made up of 15 amino acids. In DNA form, the CDR3 reads TGTGCCTGGAGTGTACGGGACTTTGACTACAATGAGCAGTTCTTC. Amino acid sequence: CAWSVRDFDYNEQFF. Full variable domain (remainder filled in from reference TRBV30 and TRBJ2-1): SQTIHQWPATLVQPVGSPLSLECTVEGTSNPNLYWYRQAAGRGLQLLFYSVGIGQISSEVPQNLSASRPQDRQFILSSKKLLLSDSGFYLCAWSVRDFDYNEQFFGPGTRLTVL.

The sample holds a few counts of this clone. J is TRBJ1-1 and V is TRBV5-1; no clear D gene. This CDR3 is built from 13 residues. Deletions cut 0 bases from V and 4 bases from J, with 7 bases between. Per germline, CDR1 SGHRS and CDR2 YFSETQ. CDR3 in amino acids: CASSLGSVTEAFF. CDR3 bases: TGCGCCAGCAGCTTGGGGTCGGTCACTGAAGCTTTCTTT.

This clone was observed once. This chain links TRBV28 with TRBJ2-7, with D possibly being TRBD1 (6 bases). This CDR3 contains 13 residues. Germline V gene lookup returns CDR1 MDHEN and CDR2 SYDVKM. V lost 5 bases and J lost 4, with 12 bases in between. The CDR3 DNA sequence: TGTGCCAGCAGTGCGACTACAGGGTACGAGCAGTACGTC. Its translation is CASSATTGYEQYV.

This chain links TRBV7-9 with TRBJ1-2; D is perhaps TRBD1 (6 bases). The length of the CDR3 is 15 residues. Trimming cost V 5 bases and J 2 bases, with 15 bases left between them. CDR1 and CDR2 from the germline V gene are SEHNR and FQNEAQ (reference sequence). CDR3 DNA: TGTGCCAGCAGCCCAACCGGGACAAGAAACTATGGCTACACCTTC. Translating gives CASSPTGTRNYGYTF.

V gene TRBV13 combines with J gene TRBJ1-1; 9 bases match TRBD1. The junction had 8 bases not matched to a gene; V was cut back by 0 bases and J by 12 bases. CDR1 PRHDT and CDR2 FYEKMQ come from the germline V gene (reference sequence). The CDR3 runs to 14 residues. The CDR3 nucleotides are TGTGCCAGCAGCTTAGGCCTCAGGGACAGGGAAACTTTCTTT. This encodes CASSLGLRDRETFF.

The J gene is TRBJ1-1, the V gene TRBV4-3, with D maybe TRBD1 (5 bases). The length of the CDR3 is 15 residues. V lost 3 bases, J lost 0 bases, and 11 bases lay in between. Germline V gene lookup returns CDR1 LGHNA and CDR2 YSLEER. CDR3 sequence reads: CASSHATGVNTEAFF. The CDR3 DNA follows: TGCGCCAGCAGCCATGCTACAGGCGTGAACACTGAAGCTTTCTTT.

The genes are TRBV7-3 and TRBJ1-2; D is perhaps TRBD1 (6 bases). The CDR3 length is 15 residues. Germline assignment: CDR1 SGHTA and CDR2 FQGTGA. Trimming left V 1 base short and J 8 bases short, with 17 bases between. The CDR3 here is CASSLIKAGATGYTF. The CDR3 DNA sequence: TGTGCCAGCAGCTTAATTAAGGCAGGGGCCACGGGCTACACCTTC.

This chain connects TRBV6-6 to TRBJ2-7, with a weak D call TRBD1 (6 bases). Trimming stripped 7 bases from V and 5 bases from J, with 15 bases between. The CDR3 consists of 13 residues. CDR1 and CDR2 from the germline V gene are MNHNY and SVGAGI (reference sequence). The CDR3 sequence is CASNQGKGHEQYV. The DNA of the CDR3 is TGTGCCAGCAACCAGGGGAAGGGACACGAGCAGTACGTC.

This clone was found once. The gene calls are TRBV2 and TRBJ1-2, with 7 bases aligning to TRBD1. Trimming took 1 base from V and 3 from J; bases not matched to a gene: 5. CDR1 and CDR2 (germline): SNHLY, FYNNEI. CDR3 size: 15 residues. CDR3: CASSEVRQGDYGYTF. As DNA, the CDR3 is TGTGCCAGCAGTGAAGTCCGGCAGGGGGACTATGGCTACACCTTC.

The genes are TRBV7-2 and TRBJ2-1; 10 bases are a match to TRBD2. The CDR3 has 15 residues. Germline CDR1 and CDR2: SGHTA and FQGNSA. With V trimmed by 1 base and J by 5 bases, 2 bases remained unmatched. CDR3 nucleotides: TGTGCCAGCAGCTTAGGGACTAGCGGAAACAATGAGCAGTTCTTC. As protein: CASSLGTSGNNEQFF.

This chain uses TRBV14 with TRBJ1-2; TRBD1 matches at 8 bases. The J segment lost 7 bases and the V segment lost 8 bases, leaving 15 bases of the junction unmatched. Germline V gene sequence: CDR1 SGHDN, CDR2 FVKESK. The CDR3 has 15 amino acids. For the CDR3, the DNA is TGTGCCAGCCGCCGACTGAAAGGACAGGGCCTTGGCTACACCTTC. Translation: CASRRLKGQGLGYTF. The full variable domain, completed using reference TRBV14 and TRBJ1-2, is EAGVTQFPSHSVIEKGQTVTLRCDPISGHDNLYWYRRVMGKEIKFLLHFVKESKQDESGMPNNRFLAERTGGTYSTLKVQPAELEDSGVYFCASRRLKGQGLGYTFGSGTRLTVV.

V usage is TRBV29-1 and J usage is TRBJ2-7; D may be TRBD2 (5 bases). The CDR3 totals 12 residues. V was shortened by 4 bases and J by 3 bases, with 10 bases between the two germline ends. Germline CDR1 reads SQVTM; CDR2 reads ANQGSEA. DNA for the CDR3: TGCAGCGTTGGGGAGACGCGCTACGAGCAGTACTTC. Translating it yields CSVGETRYEQYF.

The chain links TRBV5-1 to TRBJ2-5; D is possibly TRBD1 (5 bases). The CDR3 loop spans 17 amino acids. Germline V gives CDR1 SGHRS, CDR2 YFSETQ. V was trimmed by 3 bases and J by 4 bases, leaving 22 bases between them. The CDR3 here is CASSSITAGPMSETQYF. The DNA of the CDR3 is TGCGCCAGCAGCTCCATTACGGCAGGGCCCATGTCAGAGACCCAGTACTTC.

V usage is TRBV2 and J usage is TRBJ1-1; D is ambiguous. The V gene lost 3 bases and the J gene lost 2 bases, with 10 bases spanning the gap. The CDR3 contains 14 residues. Germline assignment: CDR1 SNHLY and CDR2 FYNNEI. For the CDR3, the DNA is TGTGCCAGCAGTGACTGGACGGGAAACACTGAAGCTTTCTTT. Amino acids: CASSDWTGNTEAFF. Looking up the rest from reference TRBV2 and TRBJ1-1 gives the full variable domain: EPEVTQTPSHQVTQMGQEVILRCVPISNHLYFYWYRQILGQKVEFLVSFYNNEISEKSEIFDDQFSVERPDGSNFTLKIRSTKLEDSAMYFCASSDWTGNTEAFFGQGTRLTVV.

This clone turned up a few times. The V call is TRBV7-9, the J call TRBJ2-2, with D tentatively TRBD2 (6 bases). The CDR3 extends over 16 amino acids. The V and J ends lost 1 base and 0 bases respectively, with 9 bases between them. Germline V gene lookup returns CDR1 SEHNR and CDR2 FQNEAQ (reference sequence). The DNA for the CDR3 is TGTGCCAGCAGCTTAGGCGGGAACGCGAACACCGGGGAGCTGTTTTTT. Protein: CASSLGGNANTGELFF.

In this sample, this clone turned up once. CDR3 coding DNA: TGTGCCAGCAGCTTTACTTCTTCGGAGCAGTACGTC. It translates to CASSFTSSEQYV. The V and J genes are TRBV5-6 and TRBJ2-7; D is uncertain. V lost 2 bases to trimming and J lost 7 bases, with 10 bases between them. This CDR3 has 12 residues. Germline loops: CDR1 SGHDT, CDR2 YYEEEE.

This clone was found a few times. This chain joins TRBV14 and TRBJ1-1; weak D call: TRBD1 (5 bases). Germline V gene lookup returns CDR1 SGHDN and CDR2 FVKESK. The V and J ends lost 5 bases and 4 bases respectively, with 17 bases between them. The length of the CDR3 is 15 residues. For the CDR3, the DNA is TGTGCCAGCAGCGCCCTTAAGGGGCCTGGCACTGAAGCTTTCTTT. Its translation is CASSALKGPGTEAFF.

The chain has TRBV18 and TRBJ2-7; TRBD2 is a possible D gene (5 bases). The CDR3 totals 14 residues. V dropped 3 bases and J dropped 6 bases, with 15 bases sitting between them. Germline lookup yields CDR1 KGHSH and CDR2 LQKENI. CDR3 region: CASSPEAVLGEQYF. The CDR3, as DNA: TGTGCCAGCTCACCGGAGGCTGTCCTAGGCGAGCAGTACTTC. The entire variable domain, with the rest obtained from reference TRBV18 and TRBJ2-7, is as follows: NAGVMQNPRHLVRRRGQEARLRCSPMKGHSHVYWYRQLPEEGLKFMVYLQKENIIDESGMPKERFSAEFPKEGPSILRIQQVVRGDSAAYFCASSPEAVLGEQYFGPGTRLTVT.

The chain uses TRBV6-1 and TRBJ1-1, with a tentative D call TRBD1 (5 bases). Germline V gene sequence: CDR1 MNHNS, CDR2 SASEGT. Trimming left V 4 bases short and J 1 base short, with 7 bases between. The CDR3 extends over 13 amino acids. The CDR3 is CASSAGSNTEAFF. The DNA of the CDR3 is TGTGCCAGCAGTGCAGGGTCGAACACTGAAGCTTTCTTT.

The chain combines TRBV2 with TRBJ1-2, with D tentatively TRBD1 (5 bases). V gave up 2 bases and J gave up 4 bases, with 11 bases separating them. This CDR3 is built from 14 residues. The germline CDR1 and CDR2 sequences are SNHLY and FYNNEI. CDR3: CASSENRQGYGYTF. The CDR3 region has the DNA TGTGCCAGCAGTGAAAATAGGCAGGGCTATGGCTACACCTTC.

The J gene is TRBJ1-1, the V gene TRBV7-9; D call uncertain. The V end lost 5 bases, the J end lost 4 bases, and 8 bases lay between the germline ends. Germline V gene data show CDR1 as SEHNR and CDR2 as FQNEAQ (reference sequence). The CDR3 is 12 residues long. The CDR3 protein is CASSHIPTEAFF. The CDR3, as DNA: TGTGCCAGCAGCCACATCCCCACTGAAGCTTTCTTT. The full variable domain, its missing parts supplied by reference TRBV7-9 and TRBJ1-1, is DTGVSQNPRHKITKRGQNVTFRCDPISEHNRLYWYRQTLGQGPEFLTYFQNEAQLEKSRLLSDRFSAERPKGSFSTLEIQRTEQGDSAMYLCASSHIPTEAFFGQGTRLTVV.

The genes are TRBV6-1 and TRBJ1-1; no reliable D call. This CDR3 comprises 15 residues. V lost 4 bases and J lost 0, with 12 bases in between. Germline V gene lookup returns CDR1 MNHNS and CDR2 SASEGT. In DNA, the CDR3 is TGTGCCAGCAGTGTCGTCGTGGGCCTGAACACTGAAGCTTTCTTT. Amino acid sequence: CASSVVVGLNTEAFF.

This clone was recorded many times. The chain has TRBV6-5 and TRBJ1-1; D call uncertain. The germline V gene encodes CDR1 MNHEY and CDR2 SVGAGI. CDR3 length equals 14 residues. Trimming shortened V by 7 bases and J by 0 bases, and 12 bases separated the two germline ends. CDR3 nucleotides: TGTGCCAGCACCCGAGAGGGAATGAACACTGAAGCTTTCTTT. Translating gives CASTREGMNTEAFF.

In its sample, this clone was seen a few times. The chain carries TRBV10-3 and TRBJ1-1; 9 bases line up with TRBD1. Germline loops: CDR1 ENHRY, CDR2 SYGVKD. This CDR3 contains 16 residues. V was clipped by 7 bases and J by 0 bases; unmatched bases: 9. In DNA form, the CDR3 reads TGTGCCATCAAGGGACAGGGTGACGCCATGAACACTGAAGCTTTCTTT. Translating gives CAIKGQGDAMNTEAFF.

For this clone: At one end the junction does not follow the germline gene, possibly because of a read error. In DNA, the CDR3 is TGTTCCAGCAGCTGGACAGGGGGGGACACTGAAGCTTTCTTT. Protein product: CSSSWTGGDTEAFF. This chain links TRBV7-9 with TRBJ1-1; TRBD1 matches 10 bases. This CDR3 has 14 amino acids. The germline CDR1 and CDR2 sequences are SEHNR and FQNEAQ (reference sequence).

The J gene is TRBJ2-5, the V gene TRBV2, with unresolved D. Trimming removed 4 bases at V and 1 base at J, with 13 bases between. The CDR3 is 15 amino acids. The germline V gene has CDR1 SNHLY and CDR2 FYNNEI. CDR3 sequence reads: CASSGALGRQETQYF. Written as DNA, the CDR3 is TGTGCCAGCAGTGGGGCTTTAGGTCGCCAAGAGACCCAGTACTTC.